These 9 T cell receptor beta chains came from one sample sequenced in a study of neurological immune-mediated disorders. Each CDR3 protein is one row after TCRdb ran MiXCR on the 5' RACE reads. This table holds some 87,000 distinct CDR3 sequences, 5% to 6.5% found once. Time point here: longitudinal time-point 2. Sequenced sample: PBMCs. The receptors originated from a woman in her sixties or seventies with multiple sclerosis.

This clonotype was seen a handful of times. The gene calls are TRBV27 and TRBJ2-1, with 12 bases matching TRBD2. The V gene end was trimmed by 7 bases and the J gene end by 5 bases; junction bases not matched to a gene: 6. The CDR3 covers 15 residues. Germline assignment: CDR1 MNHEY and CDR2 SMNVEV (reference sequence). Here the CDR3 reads CASTLLAGGDNEQFF. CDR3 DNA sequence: TGTGCCAGCACCCTACTAGCGGGGGGCGACAATGAGCAGTTCTTC.

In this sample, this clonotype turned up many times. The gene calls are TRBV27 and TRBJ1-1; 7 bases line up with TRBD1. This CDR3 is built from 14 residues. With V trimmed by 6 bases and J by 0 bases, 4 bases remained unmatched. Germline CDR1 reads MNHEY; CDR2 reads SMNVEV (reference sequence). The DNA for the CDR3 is TGTGCCAGCAGACGACAGGGTATGAACACTGAAGCTTTCTTT. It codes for CASRRQGMNTEAFF.

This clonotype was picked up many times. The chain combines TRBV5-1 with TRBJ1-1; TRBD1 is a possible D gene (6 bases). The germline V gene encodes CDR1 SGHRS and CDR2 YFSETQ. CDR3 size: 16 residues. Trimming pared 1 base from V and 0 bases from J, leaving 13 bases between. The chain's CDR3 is CASSLLGGRVNTEAFF. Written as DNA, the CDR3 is TGCGCCAGCAGCTTGCTTGGGGGCCGCGTGAACACTGAAGCTTTCTTT.

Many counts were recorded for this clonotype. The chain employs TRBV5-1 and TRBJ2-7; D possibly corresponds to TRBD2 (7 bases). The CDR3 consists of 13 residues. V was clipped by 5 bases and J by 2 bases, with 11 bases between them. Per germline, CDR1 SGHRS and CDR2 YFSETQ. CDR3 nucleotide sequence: TGCGCCAGCAGACTGGGGGGGCCCTACGAGCAGTACTTC. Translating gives CASRLGGPYEQYF.

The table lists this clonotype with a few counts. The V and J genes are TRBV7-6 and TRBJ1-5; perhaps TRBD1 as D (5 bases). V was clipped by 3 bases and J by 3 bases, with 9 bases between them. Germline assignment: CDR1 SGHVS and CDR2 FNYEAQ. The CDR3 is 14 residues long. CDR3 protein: CASSFGGNNQPQHF. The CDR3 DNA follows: TGTGCCAGCAGCTTCGGGGGAAACAATCAGCCCCAGCATTTT.

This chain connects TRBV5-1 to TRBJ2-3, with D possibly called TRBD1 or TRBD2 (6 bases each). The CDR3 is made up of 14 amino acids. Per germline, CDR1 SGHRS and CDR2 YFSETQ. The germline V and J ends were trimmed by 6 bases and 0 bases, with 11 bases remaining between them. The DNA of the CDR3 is TGCGCCAGCATGGTAGGGGGGAGCACAGATACGCAGTATTTT. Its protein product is CASMVGGSTDTQYF. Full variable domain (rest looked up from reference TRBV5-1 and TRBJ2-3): KAGVTQTPRYLIKTRGQQVTLSCSPISGHRSVSWYQQTPGQGLQFLFEYFSETQRNKGNFPGRFSGRQFSNSRSEMNVSTLELGDSALYLCASMVGGSTDTQYFGPGTRLTVL.

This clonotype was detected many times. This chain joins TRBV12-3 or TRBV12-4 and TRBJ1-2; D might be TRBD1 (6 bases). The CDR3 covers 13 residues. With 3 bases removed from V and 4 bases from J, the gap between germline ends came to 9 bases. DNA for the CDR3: TGTGCCAGCAGTTTTACAGGGATCTATGGCTACACCTTC. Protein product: CASSFTGIYGYTF.

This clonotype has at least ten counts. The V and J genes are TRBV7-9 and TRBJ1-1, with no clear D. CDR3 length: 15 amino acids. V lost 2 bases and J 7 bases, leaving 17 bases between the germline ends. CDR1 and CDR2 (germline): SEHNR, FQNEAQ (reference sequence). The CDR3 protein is CASSLTALPTDEAFF. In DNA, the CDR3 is TGTGCCAGCAGCTTAACAGCACTACCGACGGATGAAGCTTTCTTT.

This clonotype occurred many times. The CDR3 is CASSQGKEPYEQYF. The DNA for the CDR3 is TGTGCCAGCAGCCAAGGGAAGGAACCCTACGAGCAGTACTTC. This sequence joins TRBV4-2 and TRBJ2-7, with D uncertain. Germline V lookup: CDR1 LGHNA, CDR2 YNFKEQ. The CDR3 sequence is 14 residues long. The V end lost 1 base, the J end lost 2 bases, and 9 bases lay between the germline ends.